This TCR beta chain is from a study of OX40 agonist ivuxolimab in advanced cancers. The wider study: Melanoma, hepatocellular carcinoma, head and neck or renal cell cancer occurred in dose-escalation patients. In three patients, partial responses were observed, one with hepatocellular carcinoma and two with cutaneous melanoma. Participants averaged approximately 65 years of age (range about 23 to 80) and were roughly 80% male.

Libraries were prepared by immunoSEQ multiplex PCR; TCRdb keeps only in-frame clonotypes and omits some of them. The sample shows 65,000 to 80,000 clones, around 86% of them seen only once. Germline assignment: CDR1 SGHVS and CDR2 FQNEAQ. V lost 2 bases and J lost 4; bases outside the gene matches: 8. This CDR3 spans 17 amino acids. The chain joins TRBV7-8 to TRBJ1-2, with TRBD1 matching 12 bases. The TCR comes from an adult with an advanced solid tumor such as melanoma, head and neck, liver or kidney cancer. The source material was CD4+ or CD8+ T cells sorted from blood, sampled in a trial of the OX40 agonist ivuxolimab. CDR3 coding DNA: TGTGCCAGCAGCTTATCGGGACAGGGGGCGGAAGGCTATGGCTACACCTTC. Translating gives CASSLSGQGAEGYGYTF.